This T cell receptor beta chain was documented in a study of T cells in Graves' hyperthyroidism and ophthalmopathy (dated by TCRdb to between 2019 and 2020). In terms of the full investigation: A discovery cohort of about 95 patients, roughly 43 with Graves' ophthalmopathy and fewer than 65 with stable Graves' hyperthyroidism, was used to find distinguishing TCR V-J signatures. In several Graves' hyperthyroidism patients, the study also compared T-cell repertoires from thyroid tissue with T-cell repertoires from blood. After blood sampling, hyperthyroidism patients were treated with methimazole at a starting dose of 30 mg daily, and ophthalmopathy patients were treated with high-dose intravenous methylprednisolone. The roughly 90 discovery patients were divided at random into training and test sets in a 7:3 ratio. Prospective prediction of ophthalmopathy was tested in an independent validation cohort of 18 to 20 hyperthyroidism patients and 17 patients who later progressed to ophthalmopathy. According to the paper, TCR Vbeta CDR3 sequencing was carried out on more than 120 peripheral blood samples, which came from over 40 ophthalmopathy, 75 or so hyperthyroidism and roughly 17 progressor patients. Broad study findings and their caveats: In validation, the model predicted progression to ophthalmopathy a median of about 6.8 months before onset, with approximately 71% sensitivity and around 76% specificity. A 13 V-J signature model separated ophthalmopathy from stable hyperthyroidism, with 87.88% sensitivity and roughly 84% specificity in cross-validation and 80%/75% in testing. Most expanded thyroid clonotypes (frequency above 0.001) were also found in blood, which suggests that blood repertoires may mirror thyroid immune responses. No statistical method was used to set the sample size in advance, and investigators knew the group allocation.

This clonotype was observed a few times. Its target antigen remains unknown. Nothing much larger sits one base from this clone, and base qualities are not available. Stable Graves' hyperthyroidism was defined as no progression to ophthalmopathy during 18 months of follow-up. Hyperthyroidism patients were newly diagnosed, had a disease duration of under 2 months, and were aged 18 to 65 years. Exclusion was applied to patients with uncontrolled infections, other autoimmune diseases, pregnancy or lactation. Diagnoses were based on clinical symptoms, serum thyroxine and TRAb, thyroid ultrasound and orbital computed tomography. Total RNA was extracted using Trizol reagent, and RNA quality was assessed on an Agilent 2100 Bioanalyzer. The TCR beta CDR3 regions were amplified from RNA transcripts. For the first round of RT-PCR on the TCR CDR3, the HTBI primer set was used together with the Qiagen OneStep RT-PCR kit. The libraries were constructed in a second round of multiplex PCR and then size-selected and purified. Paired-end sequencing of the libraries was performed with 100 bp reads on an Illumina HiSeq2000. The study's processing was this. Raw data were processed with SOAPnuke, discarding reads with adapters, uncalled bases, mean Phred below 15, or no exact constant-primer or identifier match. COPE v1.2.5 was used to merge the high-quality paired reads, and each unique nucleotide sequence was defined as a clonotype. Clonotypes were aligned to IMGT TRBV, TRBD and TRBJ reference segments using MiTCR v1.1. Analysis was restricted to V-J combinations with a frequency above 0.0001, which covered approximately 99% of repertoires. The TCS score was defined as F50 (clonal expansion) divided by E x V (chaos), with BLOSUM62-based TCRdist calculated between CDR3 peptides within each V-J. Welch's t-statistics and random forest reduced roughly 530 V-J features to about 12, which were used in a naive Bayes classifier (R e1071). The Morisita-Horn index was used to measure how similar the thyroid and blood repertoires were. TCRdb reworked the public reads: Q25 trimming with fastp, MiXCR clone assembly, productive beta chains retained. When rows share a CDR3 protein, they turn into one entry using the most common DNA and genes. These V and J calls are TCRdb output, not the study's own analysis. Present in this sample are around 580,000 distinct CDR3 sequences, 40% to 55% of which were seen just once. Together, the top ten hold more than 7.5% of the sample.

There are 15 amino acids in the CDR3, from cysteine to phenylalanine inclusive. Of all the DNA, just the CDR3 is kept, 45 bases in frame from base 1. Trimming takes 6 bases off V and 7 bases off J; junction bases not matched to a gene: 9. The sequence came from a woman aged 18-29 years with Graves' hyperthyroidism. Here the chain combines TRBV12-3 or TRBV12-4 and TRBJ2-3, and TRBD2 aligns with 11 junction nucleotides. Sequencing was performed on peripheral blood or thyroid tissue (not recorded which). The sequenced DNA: TGTGCCAGCAGCGTCCGACTAGCGGGAAGGAATACGCAGTATTTT. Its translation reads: CASSVRLAGRNTQYF.